This TCR beta chain was recorded in a study of CD8 T cells in ankylosing spondylitis. The table lists this clonotype with many counts. Its antigen is still unknown. Germline V gene data show CDR1 as LGHDT and CDR2 as YNNKEL (reference sequence). Trimming removed 4 bases at V and 0 bases at J, with 10 bases between. The CDR3 runs 15 residues. TCRdb recomputed calls from the 5' RACE reads with MiXCR, one row per CDR3 protein. The sample consists of 200,000 to 250,000 distinct CDR3 sequences, roughly 6.6% of them appearing once. Findings and caveats of the study: Reportedly, matched ankylosing spondylitis synovial fluid was significantly enriched for disease-linked clones. Several highly homologous variants formed a TCR beta motif that appeared characteristic of ankylosing spondylitis blood.

The V gene is TRBV3-1, the J gene TRBJ1-3, with a weak D call TRBD1 (5 bases). Sequencing was done on a sample of blood, either unsorted or a sorted T cell fraction (not recorded which). The sequence was obtained from a male donor with ankylosing spondylitis. Here the CDR3 DNA reads TGTGCCAGCAGCCCGACAGCCAGCTCTGGAAACACCATATATTTT. This encodes CASSPTASSGNTIYF.